The present T cell receptor (beta chain) was sequenced within a study of blood T cell repertoires in COVID-19. CDR3 length equals 15 residues. Germline loops: CDR1 SGHTA, CDR2 FQGTGA. V lost 1 base and J lost 4, with 13 bases in between. Only in-frame clones appear in the TCRdb table, and some are missing; sequencing was by immunoSEQ multiplex PCR. The table shows 65,000 to 90,000 clones, with over 75% occurring only once. This clone has only a few counts. The rearrangement joins TRBV7-3 to TRBJ1-1; D is undetermined. The TCR sequence derives from a woman aged 55-70 years with acute or convalescent COVID-19. The source material was peripheral blood. The CDR3 DNA follows: TGTGCCAGCAGCTTAAAGGGAGACTGGAGCACTGAAGCTTTCTTT. Amino acids: CASSLKGDWSTEAFF. Supplemented by reference TRBV7-3 and TRBJ1-1, the full variable domain reads GAGVSQTPSNKVTEKGKYVELRCDPISGHTALYWYRQSLGQGPEFLIYFQGTGAADDSGLPNDRFFAVRPEGSVSTLKIQRTERGDSAVYLCASSLKGDWSTEAFFGQGTRLTVV.